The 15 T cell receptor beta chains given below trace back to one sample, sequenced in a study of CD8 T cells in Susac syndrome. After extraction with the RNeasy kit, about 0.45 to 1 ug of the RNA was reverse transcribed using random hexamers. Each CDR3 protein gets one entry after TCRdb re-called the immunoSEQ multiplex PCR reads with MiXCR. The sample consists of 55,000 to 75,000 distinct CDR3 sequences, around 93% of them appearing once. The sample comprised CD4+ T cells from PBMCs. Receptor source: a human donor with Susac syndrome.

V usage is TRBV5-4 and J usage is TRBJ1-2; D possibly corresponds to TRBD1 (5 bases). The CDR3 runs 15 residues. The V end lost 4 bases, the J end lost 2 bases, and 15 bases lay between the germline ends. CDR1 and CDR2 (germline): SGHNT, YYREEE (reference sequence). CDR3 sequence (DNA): TGTGCCAGCAGCCCGCGGGACTCCGGAAACTATGGCTACACCTTC. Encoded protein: CASSPRDSGNYGYTF.

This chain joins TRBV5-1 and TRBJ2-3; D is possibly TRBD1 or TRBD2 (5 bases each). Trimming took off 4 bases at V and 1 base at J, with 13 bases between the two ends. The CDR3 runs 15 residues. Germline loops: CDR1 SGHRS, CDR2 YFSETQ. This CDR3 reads CASSRRRGGTDTQYF. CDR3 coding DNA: TGCGCCAGCAGCCGACGAAGGGGAGGCACAGATACGCAGTATTTT.

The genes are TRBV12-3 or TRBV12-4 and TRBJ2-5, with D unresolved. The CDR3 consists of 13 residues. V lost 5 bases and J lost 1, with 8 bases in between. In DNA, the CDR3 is TGTGCCAGCAGTAGTCAGTCCCAAGAGACCCAGTACTTC. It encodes CASSSQSQETQYF.

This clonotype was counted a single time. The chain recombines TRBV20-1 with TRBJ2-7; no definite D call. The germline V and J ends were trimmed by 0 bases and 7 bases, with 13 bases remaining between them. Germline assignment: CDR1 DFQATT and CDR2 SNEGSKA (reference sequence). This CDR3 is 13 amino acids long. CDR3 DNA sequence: TGCAGTGCTAGAGATCGCGGCTGGCGGGAGCAGTACTTC. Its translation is CSARDRGWREQYF.

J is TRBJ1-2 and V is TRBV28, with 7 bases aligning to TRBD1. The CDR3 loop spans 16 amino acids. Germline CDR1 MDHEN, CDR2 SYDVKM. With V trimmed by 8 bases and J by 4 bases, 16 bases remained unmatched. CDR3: CASAVRLTGLSYGYTF. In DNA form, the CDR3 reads TGTGCCAGCGCGGTTAGACTGACAGGGCTGAGCTATGGCTACACCTTC.

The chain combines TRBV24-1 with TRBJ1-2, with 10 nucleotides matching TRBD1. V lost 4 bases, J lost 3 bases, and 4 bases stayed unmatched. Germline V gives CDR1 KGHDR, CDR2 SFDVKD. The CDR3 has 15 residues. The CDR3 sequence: CATSEPGTGDYGYTF. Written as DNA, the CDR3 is TGTGCCACCAGTGAACCTGGGACAGGGGACTATGGCTACACCTTC.

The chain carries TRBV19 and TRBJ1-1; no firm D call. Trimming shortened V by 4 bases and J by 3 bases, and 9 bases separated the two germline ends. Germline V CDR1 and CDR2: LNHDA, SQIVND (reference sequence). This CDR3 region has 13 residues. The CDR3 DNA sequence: TGTGCCAGTAGTAAAGGGTATGACACTGAAGCTTTCTTT. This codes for CASSKGYDTEAFF.

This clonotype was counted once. The CDR3 loop is CASSDPTGTGDDSPLHF. The CDR3 coding sequence is TGTGCCAGCAGCGATCCCACCGGGACAGGGGATGATTCACCCCTCCACTTT. J is TRBJ1-6 and V is TRBV28; 10 bases map to TRBD1. This CDR3 has 17 residues. Germline values: CDR1 MDHEN, CDR2 SYDVKM. V trimming: 6 bases; J trimming: 8 bases; junction bases outside the gene matches: 13. The full variable domain, with the rest looked up from reference TRBV28 and TRBJ1-6, is DVKVTQSSRYLVKRTGEKVFLECVQDMDHENMFWYRQDPGLGLRLIYFSYDVKMKEKGDIPEGYSVSREKKERFSLILESASTNQTSMYLCASSDPTGTGDDSPLHFGNGTRLTVT.

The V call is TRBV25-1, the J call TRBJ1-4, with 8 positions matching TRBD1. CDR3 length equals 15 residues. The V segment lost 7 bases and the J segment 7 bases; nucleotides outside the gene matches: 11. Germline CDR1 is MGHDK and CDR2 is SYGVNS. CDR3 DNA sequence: TGTGCCAGCACCTCCGGACAGGGCGGAGGTGAAAAACTGTTTTTT. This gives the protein CASTSGQGGGEKLFF.

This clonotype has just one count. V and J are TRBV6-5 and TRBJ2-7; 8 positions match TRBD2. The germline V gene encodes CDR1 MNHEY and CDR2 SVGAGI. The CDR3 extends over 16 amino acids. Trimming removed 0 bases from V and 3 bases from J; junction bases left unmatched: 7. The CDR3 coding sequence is TGTGCCAGCAGTTACTCAATAGCGGGGAAAGGCTACGAGCAGTACTTC. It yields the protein CASSYSIAGKGYEQYF.

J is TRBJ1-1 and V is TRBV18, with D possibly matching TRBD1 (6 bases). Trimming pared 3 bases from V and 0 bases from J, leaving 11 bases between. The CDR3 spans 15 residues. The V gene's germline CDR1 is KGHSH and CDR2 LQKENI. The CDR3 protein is CASSPRTAMNTEAFF. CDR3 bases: TGTGCCAGCTCACCTAGGACAGCAATGAACACTGAAGCTTTCTTT.

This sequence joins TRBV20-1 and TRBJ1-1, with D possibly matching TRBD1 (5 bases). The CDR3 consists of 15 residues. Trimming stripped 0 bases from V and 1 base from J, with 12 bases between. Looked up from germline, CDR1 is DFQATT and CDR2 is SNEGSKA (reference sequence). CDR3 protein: CSARDFRQGNTEAFF. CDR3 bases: TGCAGTGCTAGAGATTTTCGGCAGGGGAACACTGAAGCTTTCTTT.

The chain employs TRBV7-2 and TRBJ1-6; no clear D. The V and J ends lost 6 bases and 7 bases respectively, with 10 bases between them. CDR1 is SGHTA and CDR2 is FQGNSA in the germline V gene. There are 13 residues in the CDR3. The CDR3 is CASRPDGNSPLHF. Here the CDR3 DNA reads TGTGCCAGCAGACCAGATGGGAATTCACCCCTCCACTTT.

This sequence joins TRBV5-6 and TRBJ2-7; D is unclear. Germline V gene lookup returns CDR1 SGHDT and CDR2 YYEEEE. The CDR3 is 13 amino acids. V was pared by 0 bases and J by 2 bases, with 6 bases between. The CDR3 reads CASSLGPPYEQYF. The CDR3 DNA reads TGTGCCAGCAGCTTGGGACCTCCCTACGAGCAGTACTTC.

The CDR3 nucleotides are TGCGCCAGCGGGGAAGGGACAGCTAACTATGGCTACACCTTC. It is translated as CASGEGTANYGYTF. The chain recombines TRBV5-1 with TRBJ1-2; TRBD1 aligns across 7 bases. V was pared by 7 bases and J by 0 bases, with 6 bases of the junction left unmatched. The CDR3 has 14 amino acids. In germline, CDR1 is SGHRS, CDR2 YFSETQ.